These 21 T cell receptor beta chains came from one sample sequenced in a study of tumor-infiltrating lymphocytes in oesophageal squamous cell carcinoma. TCRdb itself ran the PCR reads through MiXCR, one entry per CDR3 protein. The sample carries almost 20,000 distinct CDR3 sequences, 40% to 50% recorded once. Specimen: esophageal tumor tissue. These receptors were taken from a male donor with esophageal squamous cell carcinoma.

This clonotype has only a few counts. Given the absence of the conserved phenylalanine or tryptophan at the CDR3 end, a read error is likely. It is unclear where the CDR3 begins or ends on the DNA, so no DNA is shown, and the CDR3 is as TCRdb lists it. V and J are TRBV7-6 and TRBJ2-1; the D call TRBD1 from the table was never checked on the DNA. Germline-derived CDR1 and CDR2 are SGHVS and FNYEAQ. The CDR3 is 15 residues long, counting both termini. CDR3 amino acids: CASSPTGGYEQYFGA.

This clonotype has a handful of counts. V gene TRBV19 combines with J gene TRBJ1-5, with 7 bases identical to TRBD1. The CDR3 sequence is 13 residues long. Germline V gene data show CDR1 as LNHDA and CDR2 as SQIVND (reference sequence). V lost 5 bases to trimming and J lost 7 bases; unmatched junction nucleotides: 5. The CDR3 nucleotides are TGTGCCAGTAGTTCGCAGGGGGACCAGCCCCAGCATTTT. Protein sequence: CASSSQGDQPQHF. Complete variable domain (other parts from reference TRBV19 and TRBJ1-5): DGGITQSPKYLFRKEGQNVTLSCEQNLNHDAMYWYRQDPGQGLRLIYYSQIVNDFQKGDIAEGYSVSREKKESFPLTVTSAQKNPTAFYLCASSSQGDQPQHFGDGTRLSIL.

The rearrangement links TRBV7-2 to TRBJ2-1; D is perhaps TRBD1 (6 bases). The better agreement between TRBJ2-5 and the DNA end casts doubt on the J call. Germline assignment: CDR1 SGHTA and CDR2 FQGNSA. CDR3 length equals 14 residues. The CDR3 spells CASSLVTGRETQYF. CDR3 nucleotide sequence: TGTGCCAGCAGCTTAGTCACAGGGAGAGAGACCCAGTACTTC.

The J gene is TRBJ1-1, the V gene TRBV28, with D possibly matching TRBD1 (5 bases). The CDR3 sequence is 13 residues long. Trimming took 7 bases from V and 5 from J, leaving 14 bases between them. CDR1 is MDHEN and CDR2 is SYDVKM in the germline V gene. The CDR3 DNA reads TGTGCCAGCACTCGGGGGGGAAGGACTGAAGCTTTCTTT. It is translated as CASTRGGRTEAFF.

The rearrangement joins TRBV28 to TRBJ2-1; TRBD2 aligns across 9 bases. Germline CDR1 and CDR2: MDHEN and SYDVKM. CDR3 size: 15 residues. V lost 7 bases, J lost 10 bases, and 14 bases stayed unmatched. In nucleotides, the CDR3 is TGTGCCAGCATGCTCGGACTAGCGCCCTCCTACGAGCAGTTCTTC. Its translation: CASMLGLAPSYEQFF. The variable domain in full, completed from reference TRBV28 and TRBJ2-1, reads DVKVTQSSRYLVKRTGEKVFLECVQDMDHENMFWYRQDPGLGLRLIYFSYDVKMKEKGDIPEGYSVSREKKERFSLILESASTNQTSMYLCASMLGLAPSYEQFFGPGTRLTVL.

The sample holds many counts of this clonotype. J is TRBJ2-5 and V is TRBV12-3 or TRBV12-4, with TRBD2 as a possible D gene (6 bases). V was trimmed by 6 bases and J by 2 bases, leaving 13 bases between them. The length of the CDR3 is 14 residues. The CDR3 DNA reads as TGTGCCAGCAGCAAGGGGACTGCACAAGAGACCCAGTACTTC. Encoded protein: CASSKGTAQETQYF.

This clonotype counts as large (0.1 to 1%). This chain links TRBV7-2 with TRBJ2-7, with a possible D match to TRBD2 (5 bases). Germline V gene lookup returns CDR1 SGHTA and CDR2 FQGNSA. V was trimmed by 4 bases and J by 4 bases, leaving 20 bases between them. There are 16 residues in the CDR3. The DNA of the CDR3 is TGTGCCAGCAGCTCCCCCCTAGGGCGGGTCCGGTACGAGCAGTACTTC. Translated, it gives CASSSPLGRVRYEQYF.

The chain carries TRBV7-2 and TRBJ2-7; D unclear. The end of the DNA aligns better with TRBJ2-5, so the J call may be wrong. The CDR3 is 14 residues long. Germline loops: CDR1 SGHTA, CDR2 FQGNSA. The CDR3 sequence is CASNENGNQETQYF. As DNA, the CDR3 is TGTGCCAGCAACGAAAATGGGAACCAAGAGACCCAGTACTTC.

The chain uses TRBV6-6 and TRBJ2-4; TRBD1 is a possible D gene (6 bases). With the DNA end fitting TRBJ2-7 better, the J assignment may be wrong. This CDR3 is 16 amino acids long. Germline V gene sequence: CDR1 MNHNY, CDR2 SVGAGI (reference sequence). CDR3 loop: CASSYTHRESNCEQYF. The CDR3 nucleotides read TGTGCCAGCAGTTACACGCACAGGGAATCTAACTGCGAGCAGTACTTC.

This chain uses TRBV12-3 or TRBV12-4 with TRBJ2-1, with a possible D match to TRBD1 (5 bases). The V end was cut by 6 bases, the J end by 6 bases, with 12 bases between. CDR3 size: 13 residues. CDR3 nucleotide sequence: TGTGCCAGCAGGCTCTGGGGCAGCAATGAGCAGTTCTTC. It codes for CASRLWGSNEQFF.

In DNA form, the CDR3 reads TGCAGCGTTGGATTACTAGCGGGAGGACACTCCTACAATGAGCAGTTCTTC. Its protein is CSVGLLAGGHSYNEQFF. The chain is built from TRBV29-1 and TRBJ2-7; 12 bases map to TRBD2. The last part of the DNA fits TRBJ2-1 better; the J call may be wrong. Germline V gives CDR1 SQVTM, CDR2 ANQGSEA. The CDR3 is 17 residues long.

This clonotype occurred many times. This chain joins TRBV2 and TRBJ2-7; TRBD2 matches 8 bases. Germline lookup yields CDR1 SNHLY and CDR2 FYNNEI. V lost 6 bases, J lost 2 bases, and 9 bases stayed unmatched. CDR3 length equals 15 residues. CDR3 in amino acids: CASRHNAGGTYEQYF. In DNA, the CDR3 is TGTGCCAGCAGACATAACGCGGGGGGCACCTACGAGCAGTACTTC.

This chain links TRBV6-6 with TRBJ1-5; maybe TRBD1 (5 bases). Looked up from germline, CDR1 is MNHNY and CDR2 is SVGAGI (reference sequence). This CDR3 contains 14 residues. V was trimmed by 4 bases and J by 3 bases, leaving 10 bases between them. The CDR3 sequence is CASSSRQYNQPQHF. In DNA form, the CDR3 reads TGTGCCAGCAGTTCTAGACAGTACAATCAGCCCCAGCATTTT.

The rearrangement joins TRBV7-6 to TRBJ1-6; 11 positions match TRBD1. CDR1 SGHVS and CDR2 FNYEAQ come from the germline V gene. There are 14 residues in the CDR3. With 4 bases clipped from V and 9 bases from J, the junction kept 2 bases outside the gene matches. The DNA for the CDR3 is TGTGCCAGCAGCTGGACAGGGGGCCTTTCACCCCTCCACTTT. Translating it yields CASSWTGGLSPLHF.

In regard to this clonotype: Since a much larger clone is just one base distant, this may be a read error. The chain employs TRBV27 and TRBJ2-1; 10 bases match TRBD2. CDR1 and CDR2 from the germline V gene are MNHEY and SMNVEV (reference sequence). This CDR3 has 12 amino acids. DNA for the CDR3: TGTGCCAGTGGAACCGGGACTAGCGAGCCGTTCTTC. Protein sequence: CASGTGTSEPFF.

A remark on this clonotype: Given the absence of the conserved phenylalanine or tryptophan at the CDR3 end, a read error is likely. The rearrangement joins TRBV11-1 to TRBJ2-3; 9 bases line up with TRBD2. Unmatched junction bases numbered 4, after V lost 1 base and J lost 5 bases. CDR3 length: 15 residues. The germline V gene encodes CDR1 SGHAT and CDR2 FQDESV (reference sequence). For the CDR3, the DNA is TGTGCCAGCAGCTTAGGAGGACTAGCGATAGATACGCAGTATTCT. Protein product: CASSLGGLAIDTQYS.

This clonotype was seen ten or more times. A much larger clone differs from this one at a single base, so this may be a read error. This chain joins TRBV7-3 and TRBJ2-1, with D uncertain. Germline-derived CDR1 and CDR2 are SGHTA and FQGTGA. There are 14 residues in the CDR3. Trimming left V 3 bases short and J 10 bases short, with 16 bases between. The CDR3 is CASSLDGNSYEQFF. The CDR3 DNA sequence: TGTGCCAGCAGCTTGGACGGAAACTCCTACGAGCAGTTCTTC.

The sample holds a few counts of this clonotype. This CDR3 is CASSPRAIRGYEQFF. The CDR3 DNA sequence: TGTGCCAGCAGTCCAAGGGCCATTAGGGGGTACGAGCAGTTCTTC. The V gene is TRBV27, the J gene TRBJ2-3; TRBD1 might be the D (6 bases). Near its end, the DNA agrees better with TRBJ2-1, so the J call may be wrong. Germline V gene data show CDR1 as MNHEY and CDR2 as SMNVEV (reference sequence). This CDR3 has 15 residues.

In its sample, this clonotype was seen many times. The chain couples TRBV11-2 to TRBJ2-5, with 8 bases lining up with TRBD1. This CDR3 comprises 15 residues. Germline-derived CDR1 and CDR2 are SGHAT and FQNNGV. The junction had 8 bases not matched to a gene; V was cut back by 5 bases and J by 3 bases. The CDR3 coding sequence is TGTGCCAGCAGCCGGACAGGGATTGTTGAAGAGACCCAGTACTTC. Residues: CASSRTGIVEETQYF.

This clonotype was picked up many times. This chain links TRBV9 with TRBJ2-7, with D maybe TRBD1 (6 bases). The V end was cut by 4 bases, the J end by 0 bases, with 11 bases between. Germline lookup yields CDR1 SGDLS and CDR2 YYNGEE. CDR3 length: 14 amino acids. CDR3 nucleotides: TGTGCCAGCAGCTTTGACAGGAGCTCCTACGAGCAGTACTTC. Amino acids: CASSFDRSSYEQYF.

This clonotype appeared many times. This chain uses TRBV6-1 with TRBJ2-1; either TRBD1 or TRBD2 may fit D (5 bases each). V gave up 5 bases and J gave up 7 bases, with 24 bases separating them. The CDR3 extends over 17 amino acids. Germline CDR1 and CDR2: MNHNS and SASEGT. CDR3 region: CASSPLEGVQRANEQFF. In DNA, the CDR3 is TGTGCCAGCAGTCCGCTCGAAGGGGTTCAGAGGGCAAATGAGCAGTTCTTC.